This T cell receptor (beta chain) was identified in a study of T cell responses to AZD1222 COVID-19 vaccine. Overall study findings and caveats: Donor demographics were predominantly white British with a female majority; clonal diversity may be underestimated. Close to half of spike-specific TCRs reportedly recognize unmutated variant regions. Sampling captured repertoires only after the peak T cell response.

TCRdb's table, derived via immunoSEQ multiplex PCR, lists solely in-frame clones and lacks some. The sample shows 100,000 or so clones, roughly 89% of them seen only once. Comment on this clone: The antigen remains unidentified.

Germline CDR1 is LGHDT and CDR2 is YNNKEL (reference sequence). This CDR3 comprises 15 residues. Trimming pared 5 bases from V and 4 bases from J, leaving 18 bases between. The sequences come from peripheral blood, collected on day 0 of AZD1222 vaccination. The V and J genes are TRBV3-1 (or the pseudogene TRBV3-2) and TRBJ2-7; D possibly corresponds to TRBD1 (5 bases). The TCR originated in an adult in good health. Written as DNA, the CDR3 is TGTGCCAGCAGCTTCCCGGCCCAGGGAACTTACGAGCAGTACTTC. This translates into CASSFPAQGTYEQYF.